This is a list of T cell receptor beta chains from one sample in a study of blood T cell repertoires in COVID-19. Sequenced by immunoSEQ multiplex PCR; TCRdb stores in-frame clones only, minus some. Here the sample spans around 450,000 clones, approximately 90% being singletons. The sequenced sample was peripheral blood. These receptors originate from a woman under 40 with acute or convalescent COVID-19. The CDR3 runs from the conserved cysteine through the conserved F or W. D genes are given only for firm matches.

cdr3_aa,cdr3_nt,v_call,j_call,d_call
CASIQGRGFEGYTF,TGTGCCAGCATACAGGGTCGGGGATTTGAGGGCTACACCTTC,TRBV6-5,TRBJ1-2,.
CASSVGESYNSPLHF,TGTGCCAGCAGCGTCGGGGAATCCTATAATTCACCCCTCCACTTT,TRBV9,TRBJ1-6,.
CASSRQGQGGEPQHF,TGTGCCAGCAGTAGGCAGGGACAGGGAGGGGAGCCCCAGCATTTT,TRBV2,TRBJ1-5,TRBD1
CASSEGLAGQETQYF,TGTGCCAGCAGTGAGGGACTAGCGGGGCAAGAGACCCAGTACTTC,TRBV6-1,TRBJ2-5,TRBD2
CASSPSRGPLANEKLFF,TGTGCCAGCAGCCCCTCCAGGGGGCCGTTGGCTAATGAAAAACTGTTTTTT,TRBV9,TRBJ1-4,TRBD1
CASGKGQGRISGELFF,TGTGCCAGCGGAAAGGGACAGGGGCGGATAAGCGGGGAGCTGTTTTTT,TRBV3-1/TRBV3-2,TRBJ2-2,TRBD1
CASSVRGENQYF,TGTGCCAGCAGTGTCAGGGGCGAAAATCAGTACTTC,TRBV2,TRBJ2-7,.
CASSVGGTVNEKLFF,TGTGCCAGCAGTGTAGGGGGAACGGTTAATGAAAAACTGTTTTTT,TRBV3-1/TRBV3-2,TRBJ1-4,.
CASSSREDRGTYEQYF,TGTGCCAGCAGCTCTCGCGAGGACAGGGGAACCTACGAGCAGTACTTC,TRBV27,TRBJ2-7,TRBD1
CASSPGGELFF,TGTGCCAGCAGCCCCGGCGGGGAGCTGTTTTTT,TRBV3-1/TRBV3-2,TRBJ2-2,.
CASSDASGGRETQYF,TGTGCCAGCAGCGACGCTAGCGGGGGGAGGGAGACCCAGTACTTC,TRBV6-5,TRBJ2-5,TRBD2
CASSLTGVGYDEQYF,TGCGCCAGCAGCCTGACAGGGGTTGGATACGACGAGCAGTACTTC,TRBV5-1,TRBJ2-7,TRBD1
CASSFQTPRAAYRYGYTF,TGTGCCAGCAGTTTCCAAACCCCCCGCGCCGCTTACCGGTATGGCTACACCTTC,TRBV28,TRBJ1-2,.
CASSLGTGAYGYTF,TGTGCCAGCAGTTTAGGCACAGGGGCCTATGGCTACACCTTC,TRBV28,TRBJ1-2,TRBD1